This TCR beta chain was observed in a study of shared T cell receptors in the human thymus. Profiled with immunoSEQ multiplex PCR; TCRdb holds only in-frame clones, not every one. The sample consists of 500,000 to 850,000 clones, 70% to 90% of them appearing once. The CDR3 is 14 residues long. V lost 2 bases to trimming and J lost 1 base, with 8 bases between them. Germline lookup yields CDR1 KGHSH and CDR2 LQKENI. The same data also contributed to another study, on human thymus T cells. Per that paper: Having surgery to correct congenital heart defects, healthy Finnish infants acted as the donors. Resections obtained during corrective heart surgery supplied the thymus tissue. Related research has reported that thymic repertoires overlap highly among unrelated individuals.

Material: thymocytes. The chain combines TRBV18 with TRBJ1-2; D is undetermined. This TCR derives from a boy younger than two with a congenital heart defect. The CDR3 spells CASSPTPSNYGYTF. For the CDR3, the DNA is TGTGCCAGCTCACCAACTCCAAGTAACTATGGCTACACCTTC.